Sequencing of this T cell receptor beta chain was carried out in a study of monozygotic twins with inflammatory bowel disease. From the 5' RACE reads, TCRdb lists one entry per CDR3 protein and no DNA. In all, the sample yields roughly 200,000 distinct CDR3 sequences. The CDR3 loop spans 14 amino acids. The germline gives CDR1 LNHNV, CDR2 YYDKDF (reference sequence). Specimen: blood. The chain combines TRBV15 with TRBJ2-7; lacking DNA, the TRBD1 call made by TCRdb goes unchecked. The TCR originated in a human donor with ulcerative colitis or Crohn's disease, or a healthy co-twin of an affected twin (not recorded which). The CDR3 sequence is CATSIDRGAYEQYF.